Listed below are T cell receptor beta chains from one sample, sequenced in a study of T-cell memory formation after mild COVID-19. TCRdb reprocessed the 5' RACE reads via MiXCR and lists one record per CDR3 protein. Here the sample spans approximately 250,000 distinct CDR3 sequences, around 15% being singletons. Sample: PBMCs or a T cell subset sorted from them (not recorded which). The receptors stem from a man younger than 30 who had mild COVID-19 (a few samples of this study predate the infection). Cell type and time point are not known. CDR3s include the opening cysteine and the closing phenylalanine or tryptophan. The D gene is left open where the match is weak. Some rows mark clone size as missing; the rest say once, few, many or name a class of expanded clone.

CASSTRLTNEKLFF TGTGCCAGCAGCACCCGGTTAACTAATGAAAAACTGTTTTTT . TRBV7-8 few TRBJ1-4
CASVGQGAEKLFF TGTGCCAGCGTGGGACAGGGTGCTGAAAAACTGTTTTTT TRBD1 TRBV6-2/TRBV6-3 few TRBJ1-4
CASSLLAQGLSYGYTF TGTGCCAGCAGCTTACTTGCCCAGGGGTTAAGCTATGGCTACACCTTC . TRBV7-2 . TRBJ1-2
CASNPTDGTQYF TGTGCCAGCAACCCCACAGACGGCACCCAGTACTTC . TRBV7-2 . TRBJ2-5
CASSYSGGTETQYF TGTGCCAGCAGTTACTCAGGGGGGACAGAGACCCAGTACTTC . TRBV6-5 many TRBJ2-5
CASKGQAYEQYF TGTGCCAGCAAGGGACAGGCCTACGAGCAGTACTTC TRBD1 TRBV12-3/TRBV12-4 . TRBJ2-7
CASRGDVNYGYAF TGTGCCAGCAGAGGGGACGTTAATTATGGCTACGCCTTC . TRBV7-9 . TRBJ1-2
CASSPSYGGSEKLFF TGTGCCAGCAGCCCGAGTTACGGGGGTAGCGAAAAACTGTTTTTT . TRBV3-1 few TRBJ1-4
CSGHRVFNTEAFF TGCAGCGGGCACAGGGTATTCAACACTGAAGCTTTCTTT . TRBV29-1 . TRBJ1-1
CASSLSSGGAHEQFF TGTGCCAGCAGCCTTTCTAGCGGGGGGGCCCATGAGCAGTTCTTC TRBD2 TRBV3-1 few TRBJ2-1
CATSSQGSGTDTQYF TGTGCCACCAGTTCACAGGGGAGCGGCACAGATACGCAGTATTTT TRBD1 TRBV24-1 . TRBJ2-3
CSASQDEAFF TGCAGTGCTTCCCAAGATGAAGCTTTCTTT . TRBV20-1 . TRBJ1-1
CASSSTGAYTDTQYF TGTGCCAGCAGCTCGACAGGGGCCTACACAGATACGCAGTATTTT TRBD1 TRBV7-3 . TRBJ2-3
CASSLRASASYTEAFF TGTGCCAGCAGTTTACGGGCTTCAGCATCGTACACTGAAGCTTTCTTT . TRBV13 few TRBJ1-1
CASSQEGRPSTDTQYF TGCGCCAGCAGCCAAGAGGGTCGGCCCAGCACAGATACGCAGTATTTT . TRBV4-1 . TRBJ2-3
CASSSERGQPQHF TGTGCCAGCAGCTCGGAGAGGGGACAGCCCCAGCATTTT . TRBV12-3/TRBV12-4 few TRBJ1-5
CASSPDRGETQYF TGCGCCAGCAGCCCTGACAGGGGAGAGACCCAGTACTTC TRBD1 TRBV5-1 . TRBJ2-5
CSARVEMTSGGYNEQFF TGCAGTGCTAGAGTCGAAATGACTAGCGGGGGGTACAATGAGCAGTTCTTC TRBD2 TRBV20-1 few TRBJ2-1
CASSVAGENTEAFF TGTGCCAGCAGCGTAGCAGGAGAGAACACTGAAGCTTTCTTT . TRBV9 few TRBJ1-1
CASSQDRGAEQFF TGCGCCAGCAGCCAGGACAGGGGAGCTGAGCAGTTCTTC TRBD1 TRBV4-3 many TRBJ2-1
CASSPKQQGSKLFF TGTGCCAGCAGCCCAAAACAACAGGGTAGCAAACTGTTTTTT . TRBV7-2 few TRBJ1-4
CASSPVIPAGDEQFF TGCGCCAGCAGCCCCGTGATTCCAGCTGGCGATGAGCAGTTCTTC . TRBV5-1 . TRBJ2-1
CASSYSRLAGVYEQYF TGTGCCAGCAGTTACTCGAGACTAGCGGGGGTATACGAGCAGTACTTC TRBD2 TRBV6-5 . TRBJ2-7
CASTTDRGETQYF TGTGCCAGCACCACAGATCGCGGAGAGACCCAGTACTTC . TRBV2 . TRBJ2-5
CASSQEGYGAYEQYF TGTGCCAGCAGCCAAGAAGGGTACGGGGCCTACGAGCAGTACTTC . TRBV14 . TRBJ2-7
CASSLRWGRGELFF TGTGCCAGCAGCTTAAGATGGGGGCGCGGGGAGCTGTTTTTT . TRBV7-3 few TRBJ2-2
CATSVRAPGRNTEAFF TGTGCCACCAGCGTCCGGGCCCCCGGGAGGAACACTGAAGCTTTCTTT . TRBV15 . TRBJ1-1
CASSQPSVGETQYF TGTGCCAGCAGTCAACCTAGCGTCGGGGAGACCCAGTACTTC . TRBV6-2/TRBV6-3 . TRBJ2-5
CSATGLYFGETQYF TGCAGCGCTACAGGGCTCTATTTCGGGGAGACCCAGTACTTC . TRBV29-1 few TRBJ2-5
CASSQDHKGTSSTDTQYF TGTGCCAGCAGCCAAGACCATAAAGGGACTAGCAGCACAGATACGCAGTATTTT TRBD2 TRBV4-2 few TRBJ2-3
CASSYSGAGPWPQHF TGTGCCAGCAGTTACTCGGGGGCAGGGCCTTGGCCCCAGCATTTT . TRBV6-5 . TRBJ1-5
CASSPTSVPIEQYF TGTGCCAGCAGTCCGACTAGTGTCCCAATCGAGCAGTACTTC . TRBV12-3/TRBV12-4 . TRBJ2-7
CASSFRVQTQYF TGTGCCAGCAGTTTTAGAGTTCAGACCCAGTACTTC . TRBV12-3/TRBV12-4 few TRBJ2-5
CATFLDRVFSEAFF TGTGCCACCTTTCTGGACAGGGTGTTTTCTGAAGCTTTCTTT TRBD1 TRBV11-3 few TRBJ1-1
CASSFGLVAYNEQFF TGCGCCAGCAGCTTCGGCCTCGTGGCATACAATGAGCAGTTCTTC . TRBV5-1 . TRBJ2-1
CSGFGQGETQYF TGCAGCGGATTTGGACAGGGAGAGACCCAGTACTTC TRBD1 TRBV29-1 few TRBJ2-5
CASSEPAGEQYF TGCGCCAGCAGTGAACCAGCTGGCGAGCAGTACTTC . TRBV10-1 few TRBJ2-7
CASSRGEQYF TGTGCCAGCTCCCGGGGCGAGCAGTACTTC . TRBV2 few TRBJ2-7
CASSQYGGGTGELFF TGCGCCAGCAGCCAATACGGGGGCGGCACCGGGGAGCTGTTTTTT . TRBV4-1 . TRBJ2-2
CASLRDRGSGYEQYF TGTGCCAGCCTTCGGGACAGGGGTTCGGGGTACGAGCAGTACTTC TRBD1 TRBV2 . TRBJ2-7
CASSLPQGANEQFF TGTGCCAGCAGTTTACCCCAGGGTGCGAATGAGCAGTTCTTC . TRBV12-3/TRBV12-4 few TRBJ2-1